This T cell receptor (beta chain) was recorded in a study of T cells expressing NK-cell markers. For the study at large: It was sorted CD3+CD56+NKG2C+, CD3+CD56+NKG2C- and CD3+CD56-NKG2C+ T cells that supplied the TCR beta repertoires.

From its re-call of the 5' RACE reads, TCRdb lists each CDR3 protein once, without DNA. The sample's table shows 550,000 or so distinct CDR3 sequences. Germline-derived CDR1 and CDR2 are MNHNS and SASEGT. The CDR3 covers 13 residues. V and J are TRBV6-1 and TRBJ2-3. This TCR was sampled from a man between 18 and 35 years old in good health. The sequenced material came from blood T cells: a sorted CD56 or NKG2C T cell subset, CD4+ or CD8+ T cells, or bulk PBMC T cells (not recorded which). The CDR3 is CASSLASTHTQYF.